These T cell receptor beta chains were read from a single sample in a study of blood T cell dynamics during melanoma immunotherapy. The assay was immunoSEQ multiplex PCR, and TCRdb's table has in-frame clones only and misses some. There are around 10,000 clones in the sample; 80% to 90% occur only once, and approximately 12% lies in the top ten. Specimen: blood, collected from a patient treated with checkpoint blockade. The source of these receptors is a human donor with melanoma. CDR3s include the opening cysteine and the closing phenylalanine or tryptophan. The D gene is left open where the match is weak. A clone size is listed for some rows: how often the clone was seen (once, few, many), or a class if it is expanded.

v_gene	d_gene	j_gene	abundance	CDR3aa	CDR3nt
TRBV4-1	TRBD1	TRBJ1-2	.	CASSQDETGSNYGYTF	TGCGCCAGCAGCCAAGATGAGACAGGGAGCAACTATGGCTACACCTTC
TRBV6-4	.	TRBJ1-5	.	CASREYTGNQPQHF	TGTGCCAGCAGAGAGTATACAGGGAATCAGCCCCAGCATTTT
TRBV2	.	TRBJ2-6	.	CASRNSGANVLTF	TGTGCCAGCAGGAACTCTGGGGCCAACGTCCTGACTTTC
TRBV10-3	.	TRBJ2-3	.	CAINDGERADTQYF	TGTGCCATCAATGATGGGGAACGTGCAGATACGCAGTATTTT
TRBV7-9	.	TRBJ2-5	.	CASSRIRTERETQYF	TGTGCCAGCAGCCGGATTAGGACAGAAAGAGAGACCCAGTACTTC
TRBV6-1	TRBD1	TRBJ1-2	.	CASSEETGYGYTF	TGTGCCAGCAGTGAAGAGACAGGGTATGGCTACACCTTC
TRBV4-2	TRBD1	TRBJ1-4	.	CASSQDDRGHREKLFF	TGTGCCAGCAGCCAAGATGATAGGGGGCATAGAGAAAAACTGTTTTTT
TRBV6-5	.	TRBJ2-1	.	CASSYDGNDNEQFF	TGTGCCAGCAGTTACGACGGGAATGACAATGAGCAGTTCTTC
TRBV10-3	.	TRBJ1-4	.	CASSLKRGGGSKLFF	TGTGCCAGCAGTCTAAAACGGGGAGGGGGATCAAAACTGTTTTTT
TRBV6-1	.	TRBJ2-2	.	CASSYPGELFF	TGTGCCAGCAGTTACCCCGGGGAGCTGTTTTTT
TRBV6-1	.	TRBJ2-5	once	CASSEGWVGAQYF	TGTGCCAGCAGTGAGGGTTGGGTGGGGGCCCAGTACTTC
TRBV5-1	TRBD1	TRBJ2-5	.	CASSMGQGYETQYF	TGCGCCAGCAGCATGGGACAGGGGTACGAGACCCAGTACTTC
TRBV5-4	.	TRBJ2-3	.	CASSLGRARGTDTQYF	TGTGCCAGCAGCTTGGGGCGGGCGAGGGGCACAGATACGCAGTATTTT
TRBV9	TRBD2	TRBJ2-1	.	CASSVVPRAGEGEQFF	TGTGCCAGCAGCGTAGTACCCCGGGCGGGGGAGGGTGAGCAGTTCTTC
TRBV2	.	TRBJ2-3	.	CASRYSTDTQYF	TGTGCCAGCAGATACAGCACAGATACGCAGTATTTT
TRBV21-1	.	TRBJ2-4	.	CASSNPGTVAKNIQYF	TGTGCCAGCAGCAATCCAGGGACAGTAGCCAAAAACATTCAGTACTTC
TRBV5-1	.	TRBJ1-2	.	CASRSGDANYGYTF	TGCGCCAGCAGGTCTGGGGATGCCAACTATGGCTACACCTTC
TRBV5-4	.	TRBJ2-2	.	CASSLFGGNTGELFF	TGTGCCAGCAGCTTGTTTGGGGGGAACACCGGGGAGCTGTTTTTT
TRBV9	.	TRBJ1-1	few	CASSQNPGLNTEAFF	TGTGCCAGTAGTCAGAATCCCGGCTTGAACACTGAAGCTTTCTTT
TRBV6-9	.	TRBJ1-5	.	CASSYTPRNQPQHF	TGTGCCAGCAGTTATACCCCTCGCAATCAGCCCCAGCATTTT
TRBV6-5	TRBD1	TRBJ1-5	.	CASSYQTGKGQPQHF	TGTGCCAGCAGTTACCAGACAGGGAAAGGGCAGCCCCAGCATTTT
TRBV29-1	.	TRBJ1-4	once	CSAARGQDEKLFF	TGCAGTGCCGCCAGGGGACAAGATGAAAAACTGTTTTTT
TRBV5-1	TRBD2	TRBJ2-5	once	CASSWTPGGPGETQYF	TGCGCCAGCAGCTGGACCCCGGGAGGGCCGGGGGAGACCCAGTACTTC
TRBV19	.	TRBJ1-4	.	CASSASEKLFF	TGTGCCAGTAGCGCCTCGGAAAAACTGTTTTTT
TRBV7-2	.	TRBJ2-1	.	CASSLAGAITNEQFF	TGTGCCAGCAGCTTAGCGGGGGCGATTACTAATGAGCAGTTCTTC
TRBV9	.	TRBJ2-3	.	CASSVVGDTQYF	TGTGCCAGCAGCGTAGTAGGAGATACGCAGTATTTT
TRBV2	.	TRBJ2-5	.	CASSVLGGQETQYF	TGTGCCAGCAGTGTTCTGGGGGGTCAAGAGACCCAGTACTTC
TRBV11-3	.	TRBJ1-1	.	CASSLQGRNTEAFF	TGTGCCAGCAGCTTGCAGGGTCGGAACACTGAAGCTTTCTTT
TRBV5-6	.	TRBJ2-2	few	CASSFHTGELFF	TGTGCCAGCAGCTTTCACACCGGGGAGCTGTTTTTT
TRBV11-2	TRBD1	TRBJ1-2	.	CASSLGQGAATNYGYTF	TGTGCCAGCAGCTTAGGACAGGGGGCGGCAACTAACTATGGCTACACCTTC
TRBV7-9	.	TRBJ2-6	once	CASSFYDGANVLTF	TGTGCCAGCAGCTTTTATGATGGGGCCAACGTCCTGACTTTC
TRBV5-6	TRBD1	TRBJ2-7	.	CASSTGTGRYEQYF	TGTGCCAGCAGCACCGGGACAGGCCGCTACGAGCAGTACTTC
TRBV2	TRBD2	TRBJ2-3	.	CASSERRGNLDTQYF	TGTGCCAGCAGTGAAAGGCGGGGGAACTTGGATACGCAGTATTTT
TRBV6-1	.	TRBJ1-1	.	CASRSRVSTEAFF	TGTGCCAGCAGAAGCAGGGTGAGCACTGAAGCTTTCTTT
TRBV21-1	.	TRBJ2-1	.	CASSKVGRKYGNEQFF	TGTGCCAGCAGCAAAGTCGGACGAAAGTACGGCAATGAGCAGTTCTTC
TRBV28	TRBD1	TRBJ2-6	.	CASSLGQGSGANVLTF	TGTGCCAGCAGTTTGGGACAGGGCTCTGGGGCCAACGTCCTGACTTTC
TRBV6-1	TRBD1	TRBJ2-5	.	CASREDRPQETQYF	TGTGCCAGCAGAGAGGACAGGCCTCAAGAGACCCAGTACTTC
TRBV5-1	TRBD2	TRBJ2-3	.	CASSLGELAGTDTQYF	TGCGCCAGCAGCCTGGGGGAACTAGCGGGCACAGATACGCAGTATTTT
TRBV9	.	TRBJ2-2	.	CASSVARVTGELFF	TGTGCCAGCAGCGTAGCCCGTGTCACCGGGGAGCTGTTTTTT
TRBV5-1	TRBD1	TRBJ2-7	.	CASSTGTGGDEQYF	TGCGCCAGCAGCACCGGGACAGGGGGAGACGAGCAGTACTTC
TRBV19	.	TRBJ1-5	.	CASSRTGMAVQPQHF	TGTGCCAGTAGCCGAACAGGGATGGCGGTACAGCCCCAGCATTTT
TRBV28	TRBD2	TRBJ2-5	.	CASSLVAGGPETQYF	TGTGCCAGCAGTTTAGTAGCGGGGGGGCCGGAGACCCAGTACTTC
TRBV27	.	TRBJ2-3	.	CASRPRGGPDTQYF	TGTGCCAGCAGACCGAGGGGGGGTCCAGATACGCAGTATTTT
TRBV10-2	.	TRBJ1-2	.	CASSAGFIGRHYGYTF	TGCGCCAGCAGTGCGGGTTTTATAGGACGGCACTATGGCTACACCTTC
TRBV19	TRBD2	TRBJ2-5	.	CASSTRAGLAFSETQYF	TGTGCCAGTAGTACCAGGGCGGGACTAGCTTTTTCAGAGACCCAGTACTTC
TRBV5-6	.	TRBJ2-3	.	CASSRLVTQYF	TGTGCCAGCAGCCGACTAGTAACGCAGTATTTT
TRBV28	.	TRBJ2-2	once	CASSIWSAGELFF	TGTGCCAGCAGTATTTGGAGTGCCGGGGAGCTGTTTTTT
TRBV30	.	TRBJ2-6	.	CAFQGADLPGANVLTF	TGTGCCTTTCAGGGAGCTGATTTACCTGGGGCCAACGTCCTGACTTTC
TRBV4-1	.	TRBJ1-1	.	CASSQTGTSNTEAFF	TGCGCCAGCAGCCAAACCGGGACATCGAACACTGAAGCTTTCTTT
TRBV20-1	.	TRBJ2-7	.	CSAGVADEQYF	TGCAGCGCTGGCGTAGCGGACGAGCAGTACTTC
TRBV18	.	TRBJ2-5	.	CASSPQQNQETQYF	TGTGCCAGCTCACCGCAACAGAACCAAGAGACCCAGTACTTC
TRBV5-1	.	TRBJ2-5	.	CASSFSGGKQETQYF	TGCGCCAGCAGCTTCTCTGGGGGGAAACAAGAGACCCAGTACTTC
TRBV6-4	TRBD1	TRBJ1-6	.	CASSDRDRGSPLHF	TGTGCCAGCAGTGACCGGGACAGAGGTTCACCCCTCCACTTT
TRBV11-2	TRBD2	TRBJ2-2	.	CASSPRGGTGELFF	TGTGCCAGCAGCCCCCGCGGGGGCACCGGGGAGCTGTTTTTT
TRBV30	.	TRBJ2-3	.	CAWSAGFDTQYF	TGTGCCTGGAGCGCCGGGTTTGATACGCAGTATTTT